This T cell receptor (beta chain) comes out of a study of blood T cell dynamics during melanoma immunotherapy. At the level of the study: Metastatic melanoma patients received first-line pembrolizumab or nivolumab plus ipilimumab. Study-level points and caveats: It remained unknown if the driving T cell clones were melanoma-specific.

As for this clone: Its antigen remains unknown.

Each bulk PBMC sample had 300 to 350 ng DNA loaded. Profiling relied on immunoSEQ multiplex PCR, and the TCRdb table lists in-frame clones only, not all of them. The table lists some 9,800 clones, 75% to 90% of them singletons. The time point: week 3, after first cycle of checkpoint inhibitor. Apart from a couple of fast progressors, RECIST 1.1 response was judged 12 weeks post-infusion. The CDR3 runs to 16 residues. V trimming: 0 bases; J trimming: 5 bases; junction bases outside the gene matches: 8. Germline values: CDR1 SGDLS, CDR2 YYNGEE. The chain recombines TRBV9 with TRBJ2-1; TRBD1 agrees at 7 bases. The clonotype originates from a human donor with melanoma. The material was blood, obtained from a patient treated with checkpoint blockade. The CDR3 DNA reads TGTGCCAGCAGCGTAGGACAGGGATGGGGGCACAATGAGCAGTTCTTC. Its translation: CASSVGQGWGHNEQFF.